This T cell receptor beta chain was captured by sequencing in a study of TIL therapy for anti-PD-1-resistant metastatic lung cancer. For the study at large: Tumor harvest preceded PD-1/PD-L1 blockade, followed by nivolumab treatment. Patients had a median age of about 55 years (range about 38-85).

A remark on this clone: Antigen: not known.

Sequencing used immunoSEQ v3. Sequencing depth was 1.9 million or so read pairs for survey level, roughly 4.5-6 million for deep. Measured with immunoSEQ multiplex PCR; TCRdb has only the in-frame clones, and not every one. Of 50,000 to 65,000 clones listed, over 75% are singletons. Time point in this sample: pre-treatment sample, taken before nivolumab and TIL therapy. Findings and caveats of the study: The cohort had more treatment-naive, never-smoker and oncogene-addicted patients than typical.

The specimen was blood, collected at baseline. The source is a person between 25 and 79 years old with non-small cell lung cancer.

For the CDR3, the DNA is TGCGCCAGCAGCCAAGGAGGAGGGGCCTCTTTGAGGGGTGGCTACACCTTC. Protein product: CASSQGGGASLRGGYTF. The J gene is TRBJ1-2, the V gene TRBV4-3; D perhaps matches TRBD1 (5 bases). Trimming took 1 base from V and 7 from J, leaving 22 bases between them. The length of the CDR3 is 17 residues. Germline lookup yields CDR1 LGHNA and CDR2 YSLEER.